This T cell receptor beta chain is drawn from a study of cytomegalovirus exposure and HLA in healthy donors (dated by TCRdb to about 2017). In terms of the full investigation: According to an earlier analysis of 450 to 650 of the donors, some 180 million T cells yielded some 120 million unique TCR beta sequences and approximately 300 Gb of sequence data. The aim of the study was to test whether cataloging public T cell receptors could identify signatures of past pathogen exposure. The genetic ancestry cluster associated with self-reported Caucasian donors included around 76% of the approximately 410 genotyped donors. HLA typing covered class I and class II loci at four-digit resolution. Across around 400 genotyped donors of the cohort, an average of about 220,000 unique TCR beta nucleotide sequences per donor were sequenced, and roughly a sixth of those sequences were non-productive. In a later analysis, previously published TCR beta repertoires from several hundred donors were re-analyzed and high-resolution HLA genotyping was added so that TCR occurrence patterns could be studied. Roughly five DR-DQ haplotypes were handled as single units for association and clustering, since linkage in the cohort was strong. An earlier analysis of around 640 of the donors used high-throughput TCR beta sequencing to judge whether each TCR beta V gene segment behaved as functional or pseudogenic. All discovery cohort repertoires had been generated using a single sequencing platform. Donor age, sex, ethnicity and CMV serostatus were compiled alongside the repertoire data. The number of typed donors differed by locus: roughly 629-640 for A, B, C, DRB1 and DQB1; about 520 for DQA1; approximately 600 for DPA1; and around 490 for DPB1. A later genetic analysis took genome-wide SNP genotypes for about three fifths of the 666 donors and used that subset as a discovery cohort. Roughly 300 gigabases of sequencing data and approximately 80 million unique TCR sequences were included in an early release covering roughly 700 HLA-typed donors. The study combined high-throughput TCR immunosequencing, statistical association of individual TCRs with disease status, and machine learning to predict cytomegalovirus infection status. Rather than drawing on any new phenotypic data, the later analysis identified candidate immune exposures from TCR beta sequences and the way those sequences occurred across donors. The study profiled the T cell repertoires of hundreds of subjects by immunosequencing and related them to cytomegalovirus serostatus. In addition to the first cohort of 666 subjects, a separate validation cohort of 120 different subjects was used.

On this clone: The antigen it recognizes is unknown. It has no much larger one-base neighbor in the sample; base qualities were not kept.

Receptor amplification or capture employed the immunoSEQ multiplex PCR assay. For the multiplex PCR, a mixture combining 60 forward primers for TCR Vbeta segments and 13 reverse primers for TCR Jbeta segments was used. The CDR3 region of rearranged TCR beta genes was amplified from genomic DNA by a multiplex PCR assay. The amplified TCR beta libraries were sequenced on the Illumina HiSeq System as 87-base-pair reads. In the source study's methods: A later analysis tallied around 80 million unique TCR beta chains across the 666 repertoires, and about 10 million of those chains were shared by two or more donors. Raw reads were error-corrected and collapsed into unique sequences with a nearest-neighbor algorithm that merged closely related sequences to remove PCR and sequencing errors. CDR3 sequences were aligned to IMGT reference sequences to assign V, D and J gene segments. For a sequence to be retained, a match of at least six nucleotides to both a V gene segment and a J gene segment was required. A rearrangement was called productive if the CDR3 had no stop codons and remained in frame with V and J, and every other rearrangement was called non-productive. Following IMGT convention, CDR3 was defined as the stretch from the second conserved V-encoded cysteine up to the conserved J-encoded phenylalanine. In an earlier analysis of around 640 of the donors, sequences lacking an unambiguous match to a single V gene segment were excluded. In an earlier analysis of approximately 590 of the donors, a V segment was called functional when productive rearrangements were above 56.7%, and segregating when the standard deviation between donors exceeded 5%. A statistical classification framework was built for diagnosing cytomegalovirus status from the catalog of TCR beta chain sequences. In a later analysis, TCR nucleotide sequences were compared against IMGT/GENE-DB human TR gene sequences so that V and J genes could be assigned. A later analysis assigned CDR3 sequences and most-parsimonious VDJ recombination scenarios with the TCRdist pipeline. A later analysis defined each TCR beta chain by its CDR3 amino acid sequence plus V-gene family, and excluded reads lacking a unique V-gene family. A later analysis removed roughly 590 highly shared, low-generation-probability nucleotide sequences to deal with suspected cross-contamination and a sequencing artifact. For each public chain, a later analysis derived a clonal expansion index from normalized ranks of inferred template counts within each repertoire. In a later analysis, generation probabilities were computed with a VDJ recombination model fitted to out-of-frame rearrangements, and the resulting probabilities were checked against IGoR. Hypergeometric tests were used in a later analysis to score TCR-TCR, TCR-HLA and TCR-CMV co-occurrence, with a repertoire-size bias correction applied to the TCR pairs. False discovery rates were estimated in a later analysis by permuting HLA or CMV assignments 20 times. A later analysis grouped co-occurring TCRs with DBSCAN, adding TCRdist sequence similarity when clustering within HLA-allele-positive subsets. Co-occurrence clustering excluded repertoires with fewer than 30,000 or more than 120,000 public chains, plus five with anomalous nucleotide sharing. In TCRdb, the immuneACCESS table is reduced to in-frame sequences with V and J assigned. These tables do not hold every clone; where another copy was compared, an unresolved V gene accounts for under half, and the others remain unexplained. Clone size and V and J calls were adopted from that table, with D and trimming inferred from the DNA. This sample comprises over 100,000 clones, around 76% of them detected only once. The leading ten clones occupy roughly 7.3% of the sample.

Results the study describes overall, beyond this receptor: Because some donors lacked HLA typing at each locus, the association tests relied only on the typed subset. A further reported finding was that TCR beta sequences accurately predicted the HLA-A and HLA-B alleles for most subjects in the first cohort. A later genetic analysis reported fewer N-insertions in productive TCRs among donors in an Asian-associated ancestry cluster than the roughly 650-donor mean. In an earlier analysis of more than 450 of the donors, most TCR beta V segments were observed in productive rearrangements about 87% or about 30% of the time, broadly matching IMGT annotations. A total of roughly 160 TCR beta chains were listed by the study as associated with cytomegalovirus. Because counts were too low, some 16 rarely observed V segments, including chromosome 9 orphons, were excluded from the earlier analysis of some 590 of the donors. A later analysis reported that several top co-occurrence clusters appeared linked to parvovirus B19, influenza, CMV and Epstein-Barr virus. In a later genetic analysis, a missense DCLRE1C variant was associated with V-gene and J-gene trimming of TCR beta chains, and the association was replicated in an independent cohort. When HLA alleles, especially DR and DQ, strongly co-occurred, TCR associations were difficult to assign to individual alleles. A cluster of highly shared sequence variants was judged likely to be a technical artifact of the sequencing pipeline. CMV serostatus was the only immune exposure information available for the cohort. This cohort had only TCR beta chains sequenced, and the lack of alpha or paired-chain data limited which features could be detected. A few of the identified cytomegalovirus-associated TCR beta chains were confirmed in vitro to be specific for cytomegalovirus antigens. Linkage disequilibrium might explain the correlated functional status among segregating V segments, but an unknown experimental factor could not be ruled out. The authors suggested that the approach could potentially be extended to other disease states and immunological phenotypes. Cytomegalovirus status was reported to be diagnosed by the classifier with high specificity and sensitivity in both the original and validation cohorts. According to a later analysis, TCR association rates differed among HLA loci, with DRB1 alleles showing the most associated TCRs and HLA-C alleles showing the fewest. Presence/absence analyses assumed roughly uniform sequencing depth across donors, an assumption that may not hold. In a later analysis, about 17,000 TCR beta sequences were associated with specific HLA alleles at a false discovery rate of 0.05. According to a later analysis, most CMV-associated TCR beta chains appeared to be HLA-restricted, and the HLA associations seemed to be driven largely by CMV exposure. Most TCR sequences were observed very rarely across donors, whereas some public TCRs were present in many individuals. A later analysis found that HLA-associated TCR beta chains were more clonally expanded and had lower generation probabilities than equally common non-associated chains.

In total, roughly 670 healthy bone marrow donors made up the cohort. At the time of sampling, every cohort member was nominally healthy, though immune exposures that went unrecorded were likely present. The donor was CMV seronegative and belonged to the group of over 300 seronegative cohort members. Every donor gave a peripheral blood sample, and the peripheral blood mononuclear cells from that sample were used for TCR beta sequencing. The Qiagen DNeasy Blood Extraction Kit was used to extract genomic DNA from the blood cell samples. The sample consisted of PBMCs. The receptor was derived from a male donor in good health and CMV-seronegative.

The base sequence is TGTGCCAGCAGCTTAAGTTCCAGGACAGGGAACTATGGCTACACCTTC. It specifies CASSLSSRTGNYGYTF. The rearrangement combines TRBV7-2 with TRBJ1-2, with 8 bases aligning to TRBD1. CDR1 SGHTA and CDR2 FQGNSA are derived from the germline V gene. Counted from cysteine to phenylalanine, this CDR3 has 16 amino acids. Of the read, only the CDR3 DNA is kept; its 48 bases are in frame from base 1. Germline trimming amounts to 2 bases on V and 2 bases on J, with 7 as the count of junction bases outside the gene matches.